The sample holds a few counts of the clone carrying this T cell receptor (beta chain). Its antigen is not known. Trimming took 8 bases from V and 2 from J; bases not matched to a gene: 4. CDR3 size: 15 residues. Germline assignment: CDR1 MDHEN and CDR2 SYDVKM. The sample is drawn from a study of CD8+ T cells in alopecia areata. About the study: Treatment with tofacitinib (6 to 18 months) was followed by 6 months off drug. Study-wide results and limits: Affected scalp, especially in alopecia totalis/universalis, had a higher clonality than normal scalp did.

Indicated treatment: oral pan-JAK inhibitor, 5-10 mg twice daily. The researchers isolated CD4+ and CD8+ T cells from PBMCs by sorting. Sequencing templates came from extracted RNA that was reverse transcribed into cDNA. This table comes from immunoSEQ multiplex PCR, and its TCRdb copy is limited to in-frame clones, with some not included. The sample yields some 100,000 clones, 60% seen once. The sequence derives from a human donor with alopecia areata. The genes are TRBV28 and TRBJ2-1, with TRBD2 matching 12 bases. The source was CD8+ T cells sorted from blood, collected between weeks 55 and 65, from a patient treated with tofacitinib. CDR3 loop: CASDPSGGAYNEQFF. CDR3 sequence (DNA): TGTGCCAGCGATCCTAGCGGGGGGGCCTACAATGAGCAGTTCTTC.